This T cell receptor (beta chain) was identified during a study of T-cell reconstitution after alpha-beta-depleted transplantation in children. Study-level points and caveats: Alpha-beta T cells present about two months after transplant were reported to originate from several hundred expanded graft clones. A year post-transplant, T-cell counts and diversity derived mostly from newly produced T cells. Surviving recipient T cells and thymic progenitors produced the high day-60 TCRbeta diversity seen in some patients.

Preparing the TCRbeta library involved the use of unique molecular identifiers. In TCRdb, the PCR reads were re-called with MiXCR into one record per CDR3 protein. The sample has almost 600,000 distinct CDR3 sequences; 27% are singletons. About this clonotype itself: The antigen is undetermined. Germline and junction disagree at one end, which may indicate a read error.

The sample was PBMCs, taken before TCRalphabeta/CD19-depleted stem cell transplant. The TCR sequence derives from a boy younger than two with Wiskott-Aldrich syndrome, due to receive a stem cell transplant.

CDR3 residues: CTARAGAADTQYF. CDR3 nucleotide sequence: TGCACTGCTAGAGCAGGAGCGGCAGATACGCAGTATTTT. This chain joins TRBV20-1 and TRBJ2-3; the D gene is possibly TRBD2 (5 bases). The CDR3 sequence is 13 residues long. CDR1 is DFQATT and CDR2 is SNEGSKA in the germline V gene (reference sequence).